This T cell receptor beta chain is from a study of T cells expressing NK-cell markers. Overall study context: Sorted CD3+CD56-NKG2C+, CD3+CD56+NKG2C+ and CD3+CD56+NKG2C- T cells supplied the TCR beta repertoires.

Overall study results and limits: The dominant NKG2C+ clonotypes represented about 1.0-7.0% of CD8+ T cells in six donors. In a handful of donors, these clonotypes also led the CD3+CD56-NKG2C+ fraction.

Reanalyzing the 5' RACE reads, TCRdb keeps one entry per CDR3 protein, without DNA. In all, the sample yields over 200,000 distinct CDR3 sequences. To note about this clonotype: Its antigen is still unknown.

The germline V gene encodes CDR1 SQVTM and CDR2 ANQGSEA. This CDR3 is built from 12 residues. This receptor was obtained from a young man in good health. The chain uses TRBV29-1 and TRBJ1-1; TCRdb calls TRBD1, which cannot be checked without DNA. The specimen sequenced was blood T cells: a sorted CD56 or NKG2C T cell subset, CD4+ or CD8+ T cells, or bulk PBMC T cells (not recorded which). The CDR3 loop is CSVGQSGTEAFF. The whole variable domain, filled in from reference TRBV29-1 and TRBJ1-1, reads SAVISQKPSRDICQRGTSLTIQCQVDSQVTMMFWYRQQPGQSLTLIATANQGSEATYESGFVIDKFPISRPNLTFSTLTVSNMSPEDSSIYLCSVGQSGTEAFFGQGTRLTVV.